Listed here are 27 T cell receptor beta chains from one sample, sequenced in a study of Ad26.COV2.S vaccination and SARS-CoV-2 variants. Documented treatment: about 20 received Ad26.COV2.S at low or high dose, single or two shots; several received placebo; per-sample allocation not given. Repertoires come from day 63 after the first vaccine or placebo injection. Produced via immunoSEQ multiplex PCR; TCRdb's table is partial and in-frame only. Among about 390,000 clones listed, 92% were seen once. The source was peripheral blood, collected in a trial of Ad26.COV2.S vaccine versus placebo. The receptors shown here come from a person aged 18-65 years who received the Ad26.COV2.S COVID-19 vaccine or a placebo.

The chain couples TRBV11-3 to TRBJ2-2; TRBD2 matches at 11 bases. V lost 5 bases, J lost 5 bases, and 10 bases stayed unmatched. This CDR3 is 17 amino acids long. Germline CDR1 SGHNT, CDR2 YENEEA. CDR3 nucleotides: TGTGCCAGCAGCCGCTCGCTAGCGGGGGGTCTAACCGGGGAGCTGTTTTTT. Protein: CASSRSLAGGLTGELFF.

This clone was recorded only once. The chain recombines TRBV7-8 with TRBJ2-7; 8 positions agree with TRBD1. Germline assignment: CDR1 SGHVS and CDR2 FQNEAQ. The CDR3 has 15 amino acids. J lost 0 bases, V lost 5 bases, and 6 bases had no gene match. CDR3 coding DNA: TGTGCCAGCAGCAAGGACAGGGAGAGCTCCTACGAGCAGTACTTC. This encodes CASSKDRESSYEQYF.

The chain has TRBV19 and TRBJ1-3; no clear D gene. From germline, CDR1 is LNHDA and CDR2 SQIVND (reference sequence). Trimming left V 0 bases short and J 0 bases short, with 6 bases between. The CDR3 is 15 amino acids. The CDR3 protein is CASSIDRGSGNTIYF. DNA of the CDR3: TGTGCCAGTAGTATAGATCGGGGCTCTGGAAACACCATATATTTT.

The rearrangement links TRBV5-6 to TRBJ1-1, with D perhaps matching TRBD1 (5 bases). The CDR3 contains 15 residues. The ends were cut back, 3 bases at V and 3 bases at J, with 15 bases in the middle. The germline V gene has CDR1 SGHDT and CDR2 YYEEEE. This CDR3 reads CASSWAGTIYTEAFF. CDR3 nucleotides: TGTGCCAGCAGCTGGGCCGGGACGATTTACACTGAAGCTTTCTTT.

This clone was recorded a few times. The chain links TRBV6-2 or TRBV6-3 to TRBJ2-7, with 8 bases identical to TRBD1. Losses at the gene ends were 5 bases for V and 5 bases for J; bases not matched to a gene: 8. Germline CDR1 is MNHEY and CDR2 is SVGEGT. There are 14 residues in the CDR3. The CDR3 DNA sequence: TGTGCCAGCAGTGGGACAGGTTCCCTCGACGAGCAGTACTTC. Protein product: CASSGTGSLDEQYF.

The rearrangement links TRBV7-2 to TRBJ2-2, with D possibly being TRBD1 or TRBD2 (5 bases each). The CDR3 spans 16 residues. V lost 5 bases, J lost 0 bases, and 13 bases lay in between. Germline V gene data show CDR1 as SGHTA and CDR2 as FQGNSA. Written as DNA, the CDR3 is TGTGCCAGCAGCCCTCGGGACCCTGCGAACACCGGGGAGCTGTTTTTT. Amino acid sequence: CASSPRDPANTGELFF.

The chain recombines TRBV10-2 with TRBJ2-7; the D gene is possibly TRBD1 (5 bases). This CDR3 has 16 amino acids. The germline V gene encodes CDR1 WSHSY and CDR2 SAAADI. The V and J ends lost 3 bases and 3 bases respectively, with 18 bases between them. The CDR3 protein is CASSDPTADLIYEQYF. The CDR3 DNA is TGCGCCAGCAGTGATCCGACAGCCGATCTAATCTACGAGCAGTACTTC.

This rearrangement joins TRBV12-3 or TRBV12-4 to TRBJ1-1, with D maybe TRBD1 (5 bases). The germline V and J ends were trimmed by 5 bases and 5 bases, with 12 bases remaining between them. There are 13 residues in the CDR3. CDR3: CASSLRGETEAFF. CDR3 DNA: TGTGCCAGCAGTCTCCGGGGGGAGACTGAAGCTTTCTTT.

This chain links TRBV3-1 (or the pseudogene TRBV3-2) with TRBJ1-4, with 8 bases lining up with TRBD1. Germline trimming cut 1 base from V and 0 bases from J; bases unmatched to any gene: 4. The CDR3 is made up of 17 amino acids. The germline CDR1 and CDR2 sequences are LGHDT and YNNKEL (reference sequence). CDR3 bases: TGTGCCAGCAGCCAAGGCAGGGGGCTTCCAACTAATGAAAAACTGTTTTTT. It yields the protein CASSQGRGLPTNEKLFF.

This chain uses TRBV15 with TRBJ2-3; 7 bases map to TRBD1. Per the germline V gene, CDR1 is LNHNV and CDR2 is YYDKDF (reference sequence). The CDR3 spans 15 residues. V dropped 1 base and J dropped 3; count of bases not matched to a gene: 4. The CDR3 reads CATSRVKTGTDTQYF. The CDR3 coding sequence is TGTGCCACCAGCAGAGTGAAGACAGGGACAGATACGCAGTATTTT.

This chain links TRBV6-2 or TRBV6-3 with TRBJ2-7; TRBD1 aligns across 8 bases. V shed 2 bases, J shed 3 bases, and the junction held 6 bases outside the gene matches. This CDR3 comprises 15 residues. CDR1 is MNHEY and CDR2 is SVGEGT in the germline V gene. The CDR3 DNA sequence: TGTGCCAGCAGTTACGAGACAGGGGATTACTACGAGCAGTACTTC. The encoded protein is CASSYETGDYYEQYF.

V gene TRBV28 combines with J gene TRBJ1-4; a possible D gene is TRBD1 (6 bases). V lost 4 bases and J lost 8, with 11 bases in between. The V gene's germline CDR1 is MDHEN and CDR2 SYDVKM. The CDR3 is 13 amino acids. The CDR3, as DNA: TGTGCCAGCAGTTCCCCCAGGGGAGAAAAACTGTTTTTT. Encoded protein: CASSSPRGEKLFF.

The DNA of the CDR3 is TGTGCCAGCAATCCAGGGTCAATCACAGATACGCAGTATTTT. Its translation: CASNPGSITDTQYF. This chain connects TRBV9 to TRBJ2-3; a possible D gene is TRBD1 (5 bases). The CDR3 extends over 14 amino acids. CDR1 is SGDLS, CDR2 YYNGEE, per germline. V lost 6 bases and J lost 2, with 13 bases in between.

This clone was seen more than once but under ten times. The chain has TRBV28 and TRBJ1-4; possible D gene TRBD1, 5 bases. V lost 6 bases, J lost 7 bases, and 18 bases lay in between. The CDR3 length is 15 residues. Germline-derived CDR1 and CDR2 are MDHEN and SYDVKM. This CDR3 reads CASRGGATTREKLFF. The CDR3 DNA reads TGTGCCAGCAGGGGCGGGGCCACTACTCGTGAAAAACTGTTTTTT. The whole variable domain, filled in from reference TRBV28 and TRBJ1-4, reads DVKVTQSSRYLVKRTGEKVFLECVQDMDHENMFWYRQDPGLGLRLIYFSYDVKMKEKGDIPEGYSVSREKKERFSLILESASTNQTSMYLCASRGGATTREKLFFGSGTQLSVL.

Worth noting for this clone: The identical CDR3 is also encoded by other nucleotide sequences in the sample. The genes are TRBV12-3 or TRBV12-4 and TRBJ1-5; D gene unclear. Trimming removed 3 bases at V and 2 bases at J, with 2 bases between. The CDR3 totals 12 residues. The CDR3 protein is CASSFGNQPQHF. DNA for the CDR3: TGTGCCAGCAGTTTTGGCAATCAGCCCCAGCATTTT.

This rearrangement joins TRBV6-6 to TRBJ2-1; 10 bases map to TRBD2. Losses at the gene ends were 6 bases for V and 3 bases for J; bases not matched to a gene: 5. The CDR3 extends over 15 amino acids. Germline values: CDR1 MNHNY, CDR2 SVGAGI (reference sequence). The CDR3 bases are TGTGCCAGCAGGACAGCGGGGGGGGACTACAATGAGCAGTTCTTC. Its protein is CASRTAGGDYNEQFF.

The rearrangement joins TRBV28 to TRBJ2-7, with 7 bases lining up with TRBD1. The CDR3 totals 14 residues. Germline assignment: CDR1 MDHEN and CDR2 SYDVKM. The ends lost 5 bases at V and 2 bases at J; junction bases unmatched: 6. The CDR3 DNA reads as TGTGCCAGCAGTGACAGGGCGAGGGCCTACGAGCAGTACTTC. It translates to CASSDRARAYEQYF.

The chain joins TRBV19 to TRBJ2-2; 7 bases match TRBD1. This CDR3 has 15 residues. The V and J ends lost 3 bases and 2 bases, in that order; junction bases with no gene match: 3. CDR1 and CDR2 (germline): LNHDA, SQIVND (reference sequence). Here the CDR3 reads CASSIWTGNTGELFF. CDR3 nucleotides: TGTGCCAGTAGTATCTGGACAGGTAACACCGGGGAGCTGTTTTTT.

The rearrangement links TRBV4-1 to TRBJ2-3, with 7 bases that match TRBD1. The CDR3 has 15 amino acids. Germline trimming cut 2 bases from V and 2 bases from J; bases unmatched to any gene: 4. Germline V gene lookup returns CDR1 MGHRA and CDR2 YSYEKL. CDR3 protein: CASSQLQGITDTQYF. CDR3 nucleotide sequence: TGCGCCAGCAGCCAACTACAGGGGATCACAGATACGCAGTATTTT.

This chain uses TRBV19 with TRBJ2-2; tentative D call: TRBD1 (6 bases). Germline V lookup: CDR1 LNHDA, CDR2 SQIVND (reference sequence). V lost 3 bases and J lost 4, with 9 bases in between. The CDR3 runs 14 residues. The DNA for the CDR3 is TGTGCCAGTAGTATCGGACAGATCACCGGGGAGCTGTTTTTT. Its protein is CASSIGQITGELFF.

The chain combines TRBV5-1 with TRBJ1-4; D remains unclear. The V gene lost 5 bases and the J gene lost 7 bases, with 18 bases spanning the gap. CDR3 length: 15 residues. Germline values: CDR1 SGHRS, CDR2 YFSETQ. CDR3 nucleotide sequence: TGCGCCAGCAGTATGGCCAGTAGTTTCGCTGAAAAACTGTTTTTT. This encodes CASSMASSFAEKLFF. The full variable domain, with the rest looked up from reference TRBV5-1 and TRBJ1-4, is KAGVTQTPRYLIKTRGQQVTLSCSPISGHRSVSWYQQTPGQGLQFLFEYFSETQRNKGNFPGRFSGRQFSNSRSEMNVSTLELGDSALYLCASSMASSFAEKLFFGSGTQLSVL.

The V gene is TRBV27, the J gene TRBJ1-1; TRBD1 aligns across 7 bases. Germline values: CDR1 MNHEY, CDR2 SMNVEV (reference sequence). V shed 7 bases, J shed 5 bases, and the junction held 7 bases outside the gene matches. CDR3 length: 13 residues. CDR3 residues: CASMTGLGTEAFF. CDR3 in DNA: TGTGCCAGCATGACAGGGTTAGGGACTGAAGCTTTCTTT.

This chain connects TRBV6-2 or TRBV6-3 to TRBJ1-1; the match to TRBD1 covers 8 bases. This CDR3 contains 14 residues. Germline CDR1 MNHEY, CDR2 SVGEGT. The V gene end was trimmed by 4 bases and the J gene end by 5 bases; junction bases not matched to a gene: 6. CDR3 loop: CASSSHRGYTEAFF. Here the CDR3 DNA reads TGTGCCAGCAGTTCCCACAGGGGGTATACTGAAGCTTTCTTT.

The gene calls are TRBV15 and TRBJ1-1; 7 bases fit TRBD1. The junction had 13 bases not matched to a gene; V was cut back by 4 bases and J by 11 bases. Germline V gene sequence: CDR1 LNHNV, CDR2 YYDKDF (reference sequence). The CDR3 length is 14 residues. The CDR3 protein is CATSIDRVGVGAFF. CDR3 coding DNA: TGTGCCACCAGCATCGACAGGGTTGGGGTCGGGGCTTTCTTT.

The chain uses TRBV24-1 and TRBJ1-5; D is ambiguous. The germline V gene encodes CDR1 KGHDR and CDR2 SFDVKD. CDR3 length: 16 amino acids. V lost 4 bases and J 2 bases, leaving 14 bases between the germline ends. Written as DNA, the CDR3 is TGTGCCACCAGTGAGCCAAGTTCAGGCGGCAATCAGCCCCAGCATTTT. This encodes CATSEPSSGGNQPQHF.

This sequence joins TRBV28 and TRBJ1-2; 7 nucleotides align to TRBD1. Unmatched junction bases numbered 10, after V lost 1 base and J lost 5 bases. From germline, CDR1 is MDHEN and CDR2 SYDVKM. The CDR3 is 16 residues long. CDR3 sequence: CASSLFHPGQTYGYTF. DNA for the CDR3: TGTGCCAGCAGTTTATTTCACCCGGGACAGACGTATGGCTACACCTTC.

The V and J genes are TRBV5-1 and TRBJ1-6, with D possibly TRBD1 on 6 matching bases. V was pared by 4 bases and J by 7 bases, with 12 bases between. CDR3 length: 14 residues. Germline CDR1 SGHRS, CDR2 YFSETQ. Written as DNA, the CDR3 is TGCGCCAGCAGCGTGACAGGCGTGAATTCACCCCTCCACTTT. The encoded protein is CASSVTGVNSPLHF.